These 24 T cell receptor beta chains came from one sample sequenced in a study of cytomegalovirus exposure and HLA in healthy donors. Primers: 60 Vbeta forward and 13 Jbeta reverse. Sequencing was performed with immunoSEQ multiplex PCR; in TCRdb, only in-frame clones are kept and a portion is missing. The sample has approximately 160,000 clones; just under 80% are singletons. The sequenced sample was PBMCs. These receptors came from a woman in her forties or fifties in good health and CMV-seropositive.

This clone was recorded only once. The rearrangement joins TRBV5-1 to TRBJ2-7; D gene unclear. CDR1 SGHRS and CDR2 YFSETQ come from the germline V gene. The CDR3 spans 14 residues. Deletions cut 5 bases from V and 2 bases from J, with 14 bases between. The CDR3 is CASRDSPNPYEQYF. CDR3 bases: TGCGCCAGCAGAGACTCCCCGAATCCCTACGAGCAGTACTTC.

In this sample, this clone turned up a few times. V and J are TRBV27 and TRBJ2-2, with D possibly being TRBD1 (5 bases). The ends were cut back, 5 bases at V and 2 bases at J, with 18 bases in the middle. CDR3 length equals 17 residues. Germline V gene data show CDR1 as MNHEY and CDR2 as SMNVEV (reference sequence). The CDR3 DNA is TGTGCCAGCAGTCCCTTAGGGGTCGCGTTAAACACCGGGGAGCTGTTTTTT. Translation: CASSPLGVALNTGELFF.

This CDR3 reads CASSVVADSTDTQYF. The CDR3 DNA sequence: TGTGCCAGCAGCGTAGTAGCGGATAGCACAGATACGCAGTATTTT. The V gene is TRBV9, the J gene TRBJ2-3, with D tentatively TRBD2 (6 bases). Trimming took 0 bases from V and 0 from J, leaving 8 bases between them. The germline gives CDR1 SGDLS, CDR2 YYNGEE. This CDR3 has 15 amino acids.

The chain links TRBV6-5 to TRBJ1-1; TRBD1 agrees at 8 bases. V lost 3 bases, J lost 1 base, and 4 bases stayed unmatched. The germline V gene has CDR1 MNHEY and CDR2 SVGAGI. The CDR3 is 15 amino acids. As DNA, the CDR3 is TGTGCCAGCAGTTATTACAGGGGGAGGAACACTGAAGCTTTCTTT. Its protein product is CASSYYRGRNTEAFF.

V gene TRBV5-1 combines with J gene TRBJ2-1; possibly TRBD2 for D (8 bases). CDR1 SGHRS and CDR2 YFSETQ come from the germline V gene. The CDR3 covers 16 residues. The V and J ends lost 3 bases and 6 bases respectively, with 19 bases between them. CDR3 protein: CASSSRAGGLGNEQFF. The CDR3 nucleotides are TGCGCCAGCAGCTCGAGGGCAGGGGGACTAGGCAATGAGCAGTTCTTC.

The chain has TRBV30 and TRBJ1-4; unclear D gene. With 5 bases removed from V and 0 bases from J, the gap between germline ends came to 7 bases. The CDR3 covers 13 residues. CDR1 GTSNPN and CDR2 SVGIG come from the germline V gene (reference sequence). CDR3: CAWGQSTNEKLFF. DNA of the CDR3: TGTGCCTGGGGCCAATCAACTAATGAAAAACTGTTTTTT. Full variable domain (outside the CDR3, taken from reference TRBV30 and TRBJ1-4): SQTIHQWPATLVQPVGSPLSLECTVEGTSNPNLYWYRQAAGRGLQLLFYSVGIGQISSEVPQNLSASRPQDRQFILSSKKLLLSDSGFYLCAWGQSTNEKLFFGSGTQLSVL.

This clone occurred once. The gene calls are TRBV2 and TRBJ2-5; D may be TRBD2 (5 bases). CDR3 size: 13 residues. Germline-derived CDR1 and CDR2 are SNHLY and FYNNEI. V was cut by 6 bases and J by 3 bases, with 11 bases left in between. Here the CDR3 DNA reads TGTGCCAGCAGAGGGAACGGGGAAGAGACCCAGTACTTC. Its protein product is CASRGNGEETQYF.

The CDR3 nucleotides read TGTGCCAGCAGCCTGGGGGCCGCTGGAAACACCATATATTTT. As protein: CASSLGAAGNTIYF. This chain uses TRBV7-2 with TRBJ1-3; maybe TRBD1 (6 bases). The V gene lost 5 bases and the J gene lost 2 bases, with 10 bases spanning the gap. Germline assignment: CDR1 SGHTA and CDR2 FQGNSA. CDR3 length: 14 amino acids. Supplemented by reference TRBV7-2 and TRBJ1-3, the full variable domain reads GAGVSQSPSNKVTEKGKDVELRCDPISGHTALYWYRQSLGQGLEFLIYFQGNSAPDKSGLPSDRFSAERTGGSVSTLTIQRTQQEDSAVYLCASSLGAAGNTIYFGEGSWLTVV.

The sample holds a few counts of this clone. J is TRBJ2-1 and V is TRBV12-5, with 9 bases that match TRBD1. CDR3 size: 16 residues. Trimming cost V 7 bases and J 5 bases; bases outside gene matches: 12. The germline V gene encodes CDR1 LGHNT and CDR2 FRNRAP. The CDR3 region is CASAPPVQGADNEQFF. The DNA for the CDR3 is TGTGCTAGTGCTCCGCCGGTACAGGGGGCAGACAATGAGCAGTTCTTC.

There are a few counts of this clone. The gene calls are TRBV29-1 and TRBJ2-4, with 9 bases matching TRBD1. This CDR3 has 14 residues. Germline CDR1 is SQVTM and CDR2 is ANQGSEA. Trimming cost V 4 bases and J 6 bases; bases outside gene matches: 7. The CDR3 protein is CSVAQAGQGNIQYF. As DNA, the CDR3 is TGCAGCGTTGCCCAAGCGGGACAGGGAAACATTCAGTACTTC.

The chain recombines TRBV13 with TRBJ2-5; 9 nucleotides match TRBD1. The CDR3 is 17 residues long. Germline V gives CDR1 PRHDT, CDR2 FYEKMQ (reference sequence). J was trimmed by 2 bases and V by 3 bases; bases with no gene match: 10. The CDR3 region is CASSFSRDRVGQETQYF. As DNA, the CDR3 is TGTGCCAGCAGCTTTTCCCGGGACAGGGTTGGACAAGAGACCCAGTACTTC.

The rearrangement joins TRBV5-4 to TRBJ2-7; weak D call: TRBD2 (5 bases). The CDR3 length is 15 residues. The V gene lost 0 bases and the J gene lost 2 bases, with 12 bases spanning the gap. Germline CDR1 and CDR2: SGHNT and YYREEE (reference sequence). Here the CDR3 DNA reads TGTGCCAGCAGCTTGGATCCGGGGTTAACCTACGAGCAGTACTTC. Translating it yields CASSLDPGLTYEQYF.

The chain recombines TRBV29-1 with TRBJ2-2; TRBD1 matches at 9 bases. The germline V gene encodes CDR1 SQVTM and CDR2 ANQGSEA. CDR3 length: 14 residues. Trimming at V came to 4 bases and at J to 1 base, leaving 1 base not matched to a gene. CDR3 sequence reads: CSVGGQGNTGELFF. The CDR3 DNA reads as TGCAGCGTTGGGGGACAGGGGAACACCGGGGAGCTGTTTTTT.

The V and J genes are TRBV13 and TRBJ2-7; 7 bases fit TRBD2. J gave up 1 base and V 5 bases, and 2 bases lay outside the gene matches. The germline V gene encodes CDR1 PRHDT and CDR2 FYEKMQ (reference sequence). The CDR3 extends over 13 amino acids. CDR3 residues: CASSLGGSYEQYF. DNA for the CDR3: TGTGCCAGCAGCCTGGGGGGGTCCTACGAGCAGTACTTC.

The chain employs TRBV2 and TRBJ1-5, with D maybe TRBD1 (6 bases). This CDR3 spans 15 amino acids. Trimming cost V 3 bases and J 4 bases, with 13 bases left between them. The V gene's germline CDR1 is SNHLY and CDR2 FYNNEI. CDR3 nucleotide sequence: TGTGCCAGCAGTGAGCACAGGGAAGAGAATCAGCCCCAGCATTTT. It encodes CASSEHREENQPQHF.

This CDR3 reads CASSPPGVAGGYEQYF. The CDR3 DNA reads TGTGCCAGCTCACCCCCAGGAGTAGCGGGGGGTTACGAGCAGTACTTC. This chain connects TRBV18 to TRBJ2-7, with TRBD2 matching 10 bases. The CDR3 consists of 16 residues. J gave up 4 bases and V 3 bases, and 9 bases lay outside the gene matches. Germline assignment: CDR1 KGHSH and CDR2 LQKENI.

The J gene is TRBJ1-1, the V gene TRBV30; maybe TRBD1 (5 bases). CDR3 length: 14 residues. CDR1 is GTSNPN, CDR2 SVGIG, per germline (reference sequence). V lost 6 bases to trimming and J lost 9 bases, with 23 bases between them. The CDR3 DNA reads as TGTGCCTGTGACAGTGTGGATTCACAAAAAAAAGCTTTCTTT. It specifies CACDSVDSQKKAFF.

The rearrangement joins TRBV6-5 to TRBJ2-3; 12 nucleotides line up with TRBD2. The CDR3 is 15 residues long. The germline CDR1 and CDR2 sequences are MNHEY and SVGAGI. V gave up 6 bases and J gave up 4 bases; unmatched junction bases: 5. CDR3 amino acids: CASRETSGGSDTQYF. In DNA form, the CDR3 reads TGTGCCAGCAGGGAGACTAGCGGGGGATCAGATACGCAGTATTTT.

V is TRBV27 and J is TRBJ1-2; 7 bases agree with TRBD1. V shed 6 bases and J 4 bases; nucleotides not matched to a gene: 8. The CDR3 is 14 residues long. Germline assignment: CDR1 MNHEY and CDR2 SMNVEV (reference sequence). CDR3 amino acids: CASSTRTGTYGYTF. CDR3 bases: TGTGCCAGCAGCACTAGGACAGGAACCTATGGCTACACCTTC.

The chain couples TRBV7-8 to TRBJ1-1, with TRBD1 matching over 7 bases. J gave up 3 bases and V 6 bases, and 13 bases lay outside the gene matches. Germline CDR1 and CDR2: SGHVS and FQNEAQ. The CDR3 totals 16 residues. CDR3 sequence (DNA): TGTGCCAGCAGAAACTACAGGGGTCCGGGTTACACTGAAGCTTTCTTT. Protein product: CASRNYRGPGYTEAFF.

The gene calls are TRBV5-1 and TRBJ2-1; 7 bases line up with TRBD2. V trimming: 1 base; J trimming: 10 bases; junction bases outside the gene matches: 8. The CDR3 is 14 amino acids. Germline loops: CDR1 SGHRS, CDR2 YFSETQ. The DNA for the CDR3 is TGCGCCAGCAGCTTGCGGGGGGAAGGACGCGAGCAGTTCTTC. This gives the protein CASSLRGEGREQFF.

The chain has TRBV7-9 and TRBJ1-5; TRBD1 might be the D (5 bases). V lost 5 bases to trimming and J lost 6 bases, with 17 bases between them. This CDR3 comprises 15 residues. Germline lookup yields CDR1 SEHNR and CDR2 FQNEAQ (reference sequence). The CDR3 sequence is CASSPVGGRSQPQHF. CDR3 DNA sequence: TGTGCCAGCAGCCCCGTGGGGGGTCGCTCTCAGCCCCAGCATTTT.

This chain connects TRBV7-2 to TRBJ2-1; no clear D. The CDR3 length is 12 residues. CDR1 and CDR2 (germline): SGHTA, FQGNSA. Trimming pared 3 bases from V and 5 bases from J, leaving 5 bases between. The CDR3, as DNA: TGTGCCAGCAGCTTGGCAGACAATGAGCAGTTCTTC. Translation: CASSLADNEQFF.

CDR3 amino acids: CASSVGQGAENTGELFF. CDR3 coding DNA: TGTGCCAGCAGCGTAGGGCAGGGGGCGGAAAACACCGGGGAGCTGTTTTTT. V usage is TRBV9 and J usage is TRBJ2-2, with 8 bases identical to TRBD1. Per the germline V gene, CDR1 is SGDLS and CDR2 is YYNGEE. The CDR3 covers 17 residues. The V segment lost 0 bases and the J segment 2 bases; nucleotides outside the gene matches: 6.